Sequencing of this TCR beta chain was carried out in a study of blood T cell repertoires in COVID-19. With V trimmed by 1 base and J by 5 bases, 8 bases remained unmatched. Germline-derived CDR1 and CDR2 are SGHTA and FQGNSA. The CDR3 covers 16 residues. Generated by immunoSEQ multiplex PCR, the TCRdb table keeps only in-frame clones and is missing some. The sample lists 220,000 or so clones, 82% occurring once. Sequencing was performed on PBMCs or T cells enriched from blood (not recorded which). The sequence derives from a woman aged 55-70 years who had recovered from COVID-19. The chain has TRBV7-2 and TRBJ2-3; 8 bases are a match to TRBD1. Written as DNA, the CDR3 is TGTGCCAGCAGCTTAGAGGGCAGGGGGCATATAGATACGCAGTATTTT. Translated, it gives CASSLEGRGHIDTQYF.